Sequencing of this TCR beta chain was carried out in a study of T cells after yellow fever vaccination. V lost 5 bases, J lost 1 base, and 5 bases stayed unmatched. Germline V gene sequence: CDR1 DFQATT, CDR2 SNEGSKA (reference sequence). CDR3 length: 14 amino acids. Using its own MiXCR run on the 5' RACE reads, TCRdb lists one record per CDR3 protein. This table holds more than 300,000 distinct CDR3 sequences, around 4.4% found once. The sample holds many counts of this clonotype. The starting material was PBMCs, obtained 15 days after the yellow fever booster vaccination. The chain carries TRBV20-1 and TRBJ2-5, with TRBD1 matching 9 bases. This sequence was found in a man aged 18 to 30 who received the YFV17D yellow fever vaccine. CDR3 DNA: TGCAGTGCTCTGGACAGGGGTGCCCAAGAGACCCAGTACTTC. This gives the protein CSALDRGAQETQYF.